The 30 T cell receptor beta chains in this list originate from one sample, sequenced in a study of cytomegalovirus exposure and HLA in healthy donors. The primer mix had 60 Vbeta and 13 Jbeta primers. Using immunoSEQ multiplex PCR, the repertoire was profiled, and TCRdb retains in-frame clones only, with some absent. There are around 120,000 clones in the sample; around 83% occur only once, and 1% to 1.5% lies in the top ten. The sequencing sample was made of PBMCs. The receptors were sampled from a girl aged 2 to 9 in good health and CMV-seronegative.

A few counts support this clone. The CDR3 is CASSYAGTQYF. As DNA, the CDR3 is TGTGCCAGCAGTTATGCAGGTACGCAGTATTTT. This chain uses TRBV28 with TRBJ2-3; no firm D call. The CDR3 spans 11 residues. Between the trimmed V and J ends, which lost 4 bases and 8 bases, there was a span of 7 bases. Germline assignment: CDR1 MDHEN and CDR2 SYDVKM. Full variable domain (rest looked up from reference TRBV28 and TRBJ2-3): DVKVTQSSRYLVKRTGEKVFLECVQDMDHENMFWYRQDPGLGLRLIYFSYDVKMKEKGDIPEGYSVSREKKERFSLILESASTNQTSMYLCASSYAGTQYFGPGTRLTVL.

The rearrangement uses TRBV18 and TRBJ2-5; 11 positions agree with TRBD1. The length of the CDR3 is 15 residues. Germline assignment: CDR1 KGHSH and CDR2 LQKENI. J lost 3 bases, V lost 5 bases, and 5 bases had no gene match. The DNA for the CDR3 is TGTGCCAGCTCATCCCGGACAGGGGGCGAAGAGACCCAGTACTTC. The encoded protein is CASSSRTGGEETQYF.

The rearrangement links TRBV15 to TRBJ2-1, with TRBD2 matching 11 bases. CDR3 length: 16 amino acids. With V trimmed by 2 bases and J by 1 base, 1 base remained unmatched. The germline gives CDR1 LNHNV, CDR2 YYDKDF (reference sequence). CDR3 residues: CATSRLAGGSYNEQFF. The DNA for the CDR3 is TGTGCCACCAGCAGACTAGCGGGAGGTTCCTACAATGAGCAGTTCTTC. Together with reference TRBV15 and TRBJ2-1, the CDR3 gives the full variable domain: DAMVIQNPRYQVTQFGKPVTLSCSQTLNHNVMYWYQQKSSQAPKLLFHYYDKDFNNEADTPDNFQSRRPNTSFCFLDIRSPGLGDTAMYLCATSRLAGGSYNEQFFGPGTRLTVL.

V is TRBV23-1 and J is TRBJ2-7, with 7 nucleotides matching TRBD1. TRBV23-1 is marked as an open reading frame, function uncertain. V was clipped by 3 bases and J by 2 bases; unmatched bases: 4. The CDR3 is 14 residues long. In DNA form, the CDR3 reads TGCGCCAGCAGTCATCGGCAGGGGGCCTACGAGCAGTACTTC. Amino acids: CASSHRQGAYEQYF.

V is TRBV30 and J is TRBJ2-7; 7 bases are a match to TRBD2. This CDR3 has 17 amino acids. V was pared by 5 bases and J by 2 bases, with 18 bases of the junction left unmatched. Per germline, CDR1 GTSNPN and CDR2 SVGIG (reference sequence). The CDR3 region is CAWSGRGRGREAYEQYF. CDR3 DNA: TGTGCCTGGTCGGGCCGTGGCAGAGGGAGGGAGGCCTACGAGCAGTACTTC.

V and J are TRBV5-5 and TRBJ2-5; 8 positions match TRBD1. V trimming: 4 bases; J trimming: 2 bases; junction bases outside the gene matches: 4. CDR1 and CDR2 (germline): SGHKS, YYEKEE (reference sequence). CDR3 length equals 14 residues. This CDR3 reads CASSKDRVQETQYF. CDR3 in DNA: TGTGCCAGCAGCAAGGACAGGGTTCAAGAGACCCAGTACTTC.

V gene TRBV6-5 combines with J gene TRBJ1-2, with 10 bases that match TRBD1. The CDR3 extends over 14 amino acids. Trimming removed 6 bases from V and 7 bases from J; junction bases left unmatched: 8. Germline V gene data show CDR1 as MNHEY and CDR2 as SVGAGI. As DNA, the CDR3 is TGTGCCAGCAGGCCTCCCGGGACAGGGGTTGGCTACACCTTC. Translation gives CASRPPGTGVGYTF.

CDR3 amino acids: CATSRDRPGEQYF. The CDR3 coding sequence is TGTGCCACCAGCAGAGATCGGCCGGGCGAGCAGTACTTC. The chain employs TRBV15 and TRBJ2-7; D ambiguous. Per the germline V gene, CDR1 is LNHNV and CDR2 is YYDKDF (reference sequence). The germline V and J ends were trimmed by 0 bases and 6 bases, with 9 bases remaining between them. The CDR3 contains 13 residues.

The chain couples TRBV14 to TRBJ2-3; TRBD2 agrees at 13 bases. The CDR3 extends over 16 amino acids. Germline CDR1 and CDR2: SGHDN and FVKESK. Unmatched junction bases numbered 3, after V lost 4 bases and J lost 2 bases. The CDR3 nucleotides read TGTGCCAGCAGCCGAACTAGCGGGGGGGTCACAGATACGCAGTATTTT. Translating it yields CASSRTSGGVTDTQYF.

J is TRBJ2-1 and V is TRBV30; D is uncertain. The length of the CDR3 is 12 residues. Between the trimmed V and J ends, which lost 2 bases and 7 bases, there was a span of 9 bases. Germline V gene sequence: CDR1 GTSNPN, CDR2 SVGIG (reference sequence). The CDR3 DNA reads TGTGCCTGGAGTCCCTCCGGGAATGAGCAGTTCTTC. Translation gives CAWSPSGNEQFF.

The rearrangement uses TRBV7-2 and TRBJ2-5; possibly TRBD2 for D (6 bases). The CDR3 sequence is 14 residues long. V was trimmed by 0 bases and J by 4 bases, leaving 9 bases between them. From germline, CDR1 is SGHTA and CDR2 FQGNSA. The CDR3: CASSLAGRGETQYF. The CDR3 DNA follows: TGTGCCAGCAGCTTAGCAGGGCGGGGAGAGACCCAGTACTTC.

The sample holds one count of this clone. The J gene is TRBJ2-7, the V gene TRBV11-2; 9 nucleotides match TRBD1. The CDR3 length is 14 residues. Germline V CDR1 and CDR2: SGHAT, FQNNGV. V trimming: 4 bases; J trimming: 4 bases; junction bases outside the gene matches: 5. As DNA, the CDR3 is TGTGCCAGCAGCTCCGGACAGGGGTGGTACGAGCAGTACTTC. This sequence encodes CASSSGQGWYEQYF.

The chain employs TRBV19 and TRBJ2-3, with TRBD2 identical over 8 bases. V gave up 7 bases and J gave up 3 bases; unmatched junction bases: 9. Germline V CDR1 and CDR2: LNHDA, SQIVND (reference sequence). The CDR3 has 15 residues. The chain's CDR3 is CASTNSGRPTDTQYF. CDR3 sequence (DNA): TGTGCCAGTACCAACAGCGGGAGACCTACAGATACGCAGTATTTT.

The count of this clone is one. The rearrangement links TRBV4-2 to TRBJ1-5, with 7 bases that match TRBD1. CDR3 length: 16 residues. Germline trimming cut 0 bases from V and 5 bases from J; bases unmatched to any gene: 7. Germline-derived CDR1 and CDR2 are LGHNA and YNFKEQ. This CDR3 reads CASSQDSTTGHQPQHF. CDR3 in DNA: TGTGCCAGCAGCCAAGACTCCACGACAGGGCATCAGCCCCAGCATTTT.

The chain has TRBV6-5 and TRBJ1-3; TRBD1 agrees at 10 bases. CDR1 MNHEY and CDR2 SVGAGI come from the germline V gene. The CDR3 is 15 residues long. V was pared by 4 bases and J by 7 bases, with 7 bases of the junction left unmatched. The CDR3 sequence is CASSLTGGLGNTIYF. Written as DNA, the CDR3 is TGTGCCAGCAGTTTGACAGGGGGCTTGGGTAACACCATATATTTT.

The J gene is TRBJ1-1, the V gene TRBV11-2; the D is unclear. Germline CDR1 SGHAT, CDR2 FQNNGV. The V end lost 8 bases, the J end lost 0 bases, and 10 bases lay between the germline ends. This CDR3 is built from 13 residues. CDR3 region: CASVKEVNTEAFF. For the CDR3, the DNA is TGTGCCAGCGTTAAGGAGGTGAACACTGAAGCTTTCTTT.

This chain links TRBV4-1 with TRBJ1-5; no clear D gene. The CDR3 consists of 13 residues. Between the trimmed V and J ends, which lost 0 bases and 6 bases, there was a span of 6 bases. Germline values: CDR1 MGHRA, CDR2 YSYEKL. CDR3 sequence reads: CASSQELAQPQHF. CDR3 nucleotide sequence: TGCGCCAGCAGCCAAGAATTAGCTCAGCCCCAGCATTTT.

Details on this clone: This CDR3 is also generated by other DNA sequences in the sample. CDR3 DNA sequence: TGTGCCAGCAGTTTAGACAGGGGGCGAGGAAACACCATATATTTT. Translating gives CASSLDRGRGNTIYF. This sequence joins TRBV27 and TRBJ1-3, with 10 bases that match TRBD1. The ends lost 2 bases at V and 4 bases at J; junction bases unmatched: 2. Germline values: CDR1 MNHEY, CDR2 SMNVEV (reference sequence). The CDR3 contains 15 residues.

The chain combines TRBV14 with TRBJ2-1, with unresolved D. Germline loops: CDR1 SGHDN, CDR2 FVKESK. This CDR3 region has 16 residues. The V end was cut by 0 bases, the J end by 2 bases, with 11 bases between. For the CDR3, the DNA is TGTGCCAGCAGCCAAGATGGCGCACTACCCTACAATGAGCAGTTCTTC. This sequence encodes CASSQDGALPYNEQFF.

This clone has a handful of counts. This chain connects TRBV4-1 to TRBJ2-1; the match to TRBD2 covers 7 bases. This CDR3 is 15 amino acids long. The V and J ends lost 2 bases and 9 bases, in that order; junction bases with no gene match: 10. Germline assignment: CDR1 MGHRA and CDR2 YSYEKL. CDR3 in amino acids: CASSQPSGPTGEQFF. The CDR3 nucleotides read TGCGCCAGCAGCCAACCTAGCGGTCCCACGGGTGAGCAGTTCTTC.

V gene TRBV7-6 combines with J gene TRBJ2-7, with 10 bases lining up with TRBD1. Germline values: CDR1 SGHVS, CDR2 FNYEAQ. V was pared by 5 bases and J by 2 bases, with 9 bases of the junction left unmatched. The CDR3 length is 16 residues. The CDR3 DNA is TGTGCCAGCAGCCCGCAGTGGACAGGGGGAACCTACGAGCAGTACTTC. This encodes CASSPQWTGGTYEQYF.

The rearrangement links TRBV6-5 to TRBJ2-3; possible D gene TRBD2, 7 bases. This CDR3 has 15 residues. Germline assignment: CDR1 MNHEY and CDR2 SVGAGI. The V gene lost 6 bases and the J gene lost 6 bases, with 19 bases spanning the gap. The chain's CDR3 is CASSRLAGAADTQYF. CDR3 sequence (DNA): TGTGCCAGCAGCCGACTAGCAGGGGCCGCGGATACGCAGTATTTT.

The gene calls are TRBV18 and TRBJ1-1; TRBD1 agrees at 7 bases. V gave up 3 bases and J gave up 2 bases; unmatched junction bases: 9. The germline V gene encodes CDR1 KGHSH and CDR2 LQKENI. This CDR3 is 16 amino acids long. The CDR3 region is CASSPYLTGTNTEAFF. In nucleotides, the CDR3 is TGTGCCAGCTCACCTTACCTGACAGGGACTAACACTGAAGCTTTCTTT.

V and J are TRBV27 and TRBJ1-5; no firm D call. The CDR3 runs 14 residues. The ends were cut back, 3 bases at V and 3 bases at J, with 9 bases in the middle. Looked up from germline, CDR1 is MNHEY and CDR2 is SMNVEV (reference sequence). CDR3 protein: CASSFNGHNQPQHF. The DNA for the CDR3 is TGTGCCAGCAGTTTCAATGGGCACAATCAGCCCCAGCATTTT.

The rearrangement links TRBV5-4 to TRBJ1-2; the match to TRBD1 covers 8 bases. Germline trimming cut 4 bases from V and 4 bases from J; bases unmatched to any gene: 3. Per germline, CDR1 SGHNT and CDR2 YYREEE (reference sequence). The CDR3 consists of 13 residues. The CDR3, as DNA: TGTGCCAGCAGCCTACAGGGGGGCTATGGCTACACCTTC. Translation gives CASSLQGGYGYTF.

The chain has TRBV27 and TRBJ1-1; 7 positions match TRBD1. V shed 6 bases, J shed 8 bases, and the junction held 6 bases outside the gene matches. The CDR3 runs 12 residues. Germline V gene data show CDR1 as MNHEY and CDR2 as SMNVEV (reference sequence). The chain's CDR3 is CASSAGGQEAFF. DNA of the CDR3: TGTGCCAGCAGCGCTGGGGGACAGGAAGCTTTCTTT.

The chain links TRBV27 to TRBJ1-6; TRBD1 is a possible D gene (6 bases). V lost 3 bases to trimming and J lost 8 bases, with 8 bases between them. This CDR3 has 13 residues. Germline V gene lookup returns CDR1 MNHEY and CDR2 SMNVEV (reference sequence). The DNA of the CDR3 is TGTGCCAGCAGTTTCAGGGGTGATTCACCCCTCCACTTT. This translates into CASSFRGDSPLHF.

About this clone itself: Other DNA sequences of this sample code for an identical CDR3. This sequence joins TRBV9 and TRBJ2-1; D might be TRBD1 (5 bases). The CDR3 consists of 16 residues. Germline CDR1 and CDR2: SGDLS and YYNGEE. Deletions cut 4 bases from V and 0 bases from J, with 14 bases between. The DNA for the CDR3 is TGTGCCAGCAGCCCCCAAGGGGAAAGCTCCTACAATGAGCAGTTCTTC. Translation gives CASSPQGESSYNEQFF.

The chain recombines TRBV29-1 with TRBJ2-2; TRBD2 matches 8 bases. Germline V gene data show CDR1 as SQVTM and CDR2 as ANQGSEA. V gave up 5 bases and J gave up 8 bases; unmatched junction bases: 4. This CDR3 comprises 12 residues. In DNA form, the CDR3 reads TGCAGCGTTATAATAGCGGGGGGGGAGCTGTTTTTT. Its protein is CSVIIAGGELFF.

This clone has only one observation. The J gene is TRBJ2-1, the V gene TRBV9; the D gene is possibly TRBD1 (5 bases). V was cut by 3 bases and J by 2 bases, with 12 bases left in between. CDR3 length equals 15 residues. Germline lookup yields CDR1 SGDLS and CDR2 YYNGEE. The CDR3 spells CASSAGGAAYNEQFF. The CDR3 bases are TGTGCCAGCAGCGCAGGTGGGGCGGCCTACAATGAGCAGTTCTTC.